This TCR beta chain was recorded in a study of PD-1 blockade in classical Hodgkin lymphoma. V lost 4 bases, J lost 0 bases, and 10 bases lay in between. CDR1 and CDR2 from the germline V gene are MGHRA and YSYEKL. The length of the CDR3 is 16 residues. All patients relapsed after autologous stem cell transplantation, and brentuximab vedotin exposure varied. As concerns this clone: Its antigen is not identified.

Whole-study results and caveats: TCR diversity in CD4+, not CD8+, cells rose significantly by C4D1.

The method was immunoSEQ multiplex PCR; TCRdb's version includes in-frame clones alone and lacks a portion of them. The sample has about 110,000 clones, approximately 90% seen once. This clonotype was obtained from a human donor with classical Hodgkin lymphoma. The genes are TRBV4-1 and TRBJ2-6; perhaps TRBD2 as D (6 bases). The sequenced sample was peripheral blood mononuclear cells (PBMCs), obtained before the second cycle of nivolumab. CDR3: CASSLRGISGANVLTF. The CDR3 DNA reads as TGCGCCAGCAGCCTACGGGGGATCTCTGGGGCCAACGTCCTGACTTTC.